This TCR beta chain was identified during a study of T cell repertoires in cytomegalovirus infection. Across the study: Indications came from public TCR beta signatures; they pointed to CMV infection and to a matching HLA type. Findings and limits, study-wide: In two of eight donors, the top clonotype was HLA-C-restricted CMV-specific. Pooled public TCR beta family frequency picked out CMV carriers with the relevant HLA.

For this clonotype: Its antigen is not identified. An end of the junction does not agree with germline; a read error may underlie this.

Germline V gene data show CDR1 as SNHLY and CDR2 as FYNNEI. This CDR3 is 16 amino acids long. Via MiXCR, TCRdb re-called the reads, giving one row per CDR3 protein. Of roughly 640,000 distinct CDR3 sequences listed, approximately 25% are singletons. The material sequenced was CD8+ T cells from PBMCs. This TCR was sampled from a human donor in good health (CMV status not recorded). Some clones in this sample may be carry-over from other donors' samples. The rearrangement joins TRBV2 to TRBJ2-1; 10 bases fit TRBD2. CDR3: CASSEALAGAYNEQFF. In DNA, the CDR3 is TGTGCCAGCAGCGAAGCCCTAGCGGGGGCGTACAATGAGCAGTTCTTC.